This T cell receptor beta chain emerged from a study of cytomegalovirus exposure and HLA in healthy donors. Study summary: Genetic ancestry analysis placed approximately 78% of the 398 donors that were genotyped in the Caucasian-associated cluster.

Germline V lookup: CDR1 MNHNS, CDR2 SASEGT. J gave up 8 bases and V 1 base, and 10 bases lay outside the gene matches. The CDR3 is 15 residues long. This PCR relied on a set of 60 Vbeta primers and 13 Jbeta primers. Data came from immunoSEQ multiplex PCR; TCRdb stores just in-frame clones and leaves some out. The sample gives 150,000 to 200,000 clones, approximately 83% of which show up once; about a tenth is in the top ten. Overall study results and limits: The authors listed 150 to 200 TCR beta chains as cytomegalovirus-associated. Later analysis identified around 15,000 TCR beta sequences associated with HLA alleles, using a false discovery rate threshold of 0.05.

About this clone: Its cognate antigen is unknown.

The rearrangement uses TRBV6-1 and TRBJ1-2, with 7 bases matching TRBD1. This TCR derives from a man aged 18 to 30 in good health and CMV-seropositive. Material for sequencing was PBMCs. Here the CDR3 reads CASSEGFDRVGGYTF. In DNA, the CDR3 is TGTGCCAGCAGTGAAGGTTTCGACAGGGTGGGGGGCTACACCTTC.